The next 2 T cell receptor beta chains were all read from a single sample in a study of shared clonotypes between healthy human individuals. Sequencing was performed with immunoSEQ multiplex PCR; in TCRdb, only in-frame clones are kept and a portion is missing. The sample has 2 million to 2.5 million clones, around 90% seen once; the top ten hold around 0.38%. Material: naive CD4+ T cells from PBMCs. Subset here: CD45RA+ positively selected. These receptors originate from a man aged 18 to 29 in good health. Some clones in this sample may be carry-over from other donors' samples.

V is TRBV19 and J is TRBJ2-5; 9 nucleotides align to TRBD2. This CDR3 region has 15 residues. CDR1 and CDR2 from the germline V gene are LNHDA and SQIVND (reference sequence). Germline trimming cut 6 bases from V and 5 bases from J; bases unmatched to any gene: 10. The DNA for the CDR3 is TGTGCCAGTAGATCTCTTGGGACTAGCTTTGAGACCCAGTACTTC. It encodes CASRSLGTSFETQYF.

The CDR3 DNA follows: TGTGCCAGCAGCCCCCGGGCTTACTACGAGCAGTACTTC. This encodes CASSPRAYYEQYF. The chain uses TRBV7-2 and TRBJ2-7, with D unresolved. The CDR3 is made up of 13 amino acids. Germline CDR1 is SGHTA and CDR2 is FQGNSA. V was cut by 5 bases and J by 3 bases, with 11 bases left in between.